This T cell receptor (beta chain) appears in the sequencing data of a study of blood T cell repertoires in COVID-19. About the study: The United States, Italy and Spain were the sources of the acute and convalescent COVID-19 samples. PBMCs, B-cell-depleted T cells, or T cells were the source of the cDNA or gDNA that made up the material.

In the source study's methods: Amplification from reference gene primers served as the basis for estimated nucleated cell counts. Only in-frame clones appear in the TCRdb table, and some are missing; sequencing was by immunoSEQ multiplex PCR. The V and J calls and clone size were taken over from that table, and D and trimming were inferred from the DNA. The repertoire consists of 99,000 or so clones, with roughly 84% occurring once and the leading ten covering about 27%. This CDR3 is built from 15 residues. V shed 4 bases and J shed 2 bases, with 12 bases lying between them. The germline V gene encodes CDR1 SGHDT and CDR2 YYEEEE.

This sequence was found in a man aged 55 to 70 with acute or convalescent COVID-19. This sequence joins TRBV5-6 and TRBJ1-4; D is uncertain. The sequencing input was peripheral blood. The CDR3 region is CASSRGRGTNEKLFF. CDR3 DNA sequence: TGTGCCAGCAGCCGGGGTCGGGGTACTAATGAAAAACTGTTTTTT.